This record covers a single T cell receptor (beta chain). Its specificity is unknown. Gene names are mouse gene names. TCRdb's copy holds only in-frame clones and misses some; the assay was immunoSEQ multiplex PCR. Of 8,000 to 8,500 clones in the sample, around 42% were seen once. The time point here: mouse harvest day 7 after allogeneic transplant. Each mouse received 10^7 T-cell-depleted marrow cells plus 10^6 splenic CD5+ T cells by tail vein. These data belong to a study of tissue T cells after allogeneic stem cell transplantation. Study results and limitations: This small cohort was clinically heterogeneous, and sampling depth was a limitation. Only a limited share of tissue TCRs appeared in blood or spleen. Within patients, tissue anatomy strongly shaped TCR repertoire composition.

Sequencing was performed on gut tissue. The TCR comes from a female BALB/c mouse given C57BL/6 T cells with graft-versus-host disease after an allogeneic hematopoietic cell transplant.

This CDR3 is CASSPGTEVFF. CDR3 DNA (partial): TGTGCCAGCTCCCCTGGGACAGAAGTCTTC. The chain has TRBV12-1 and TRBJ1-1, with unresolved D. The read ends 1 residue before the CDR3 terminus; that terminus is restored from the germline J gene. The germline V gene encodes CDR1 SGHSN and CDR2 HYEKVE. The ends were cut back, 4 bases at V and 5 bases at J, with 7 bases in the middle. The CDR3 covers 11 residues. Together with reference TRBV12-1 and TRBJ1-1, the CDR3 gives the full variable domain: DSGVVQSPRHIIKEKGGRSVLTCIPISGHSNVVWYQQTLGKELKFLIQHYEKVERDKGFLPSRFSVQQFDDYHSEMNMSALELEDSAMYFCASSPGTEVFFGKGTRLTVV.